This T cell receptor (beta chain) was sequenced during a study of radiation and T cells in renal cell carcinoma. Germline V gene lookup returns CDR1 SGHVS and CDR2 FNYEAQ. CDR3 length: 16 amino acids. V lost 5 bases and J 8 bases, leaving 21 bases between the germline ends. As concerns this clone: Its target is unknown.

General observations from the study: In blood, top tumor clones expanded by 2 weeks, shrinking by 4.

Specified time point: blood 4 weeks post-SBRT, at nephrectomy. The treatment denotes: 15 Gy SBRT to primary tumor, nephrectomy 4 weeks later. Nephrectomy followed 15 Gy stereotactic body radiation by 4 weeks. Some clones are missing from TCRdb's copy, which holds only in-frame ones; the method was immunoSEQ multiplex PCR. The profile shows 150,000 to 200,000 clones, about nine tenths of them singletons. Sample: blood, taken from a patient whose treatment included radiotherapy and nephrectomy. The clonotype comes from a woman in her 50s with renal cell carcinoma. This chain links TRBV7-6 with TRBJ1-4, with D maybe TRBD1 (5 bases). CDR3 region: CASSGLGRAGREKLFF. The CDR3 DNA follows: TGTGCCAGCAGCGGGCTCGGCAGGGCCGGAAGGGAAAAACTGTTTTTT.